One and the same sample provided the 28 T cell receptor beta chains below, sequenced in a study of cytomegalovirus exposure and HLA in healthy donors. PCR was performed using 60 Vbeta and 13 Jbeta primers. Profiled with immunoSEQ multiplex PCR; TCRdb holds only in-frame clones, not every one. Of fewer than 200,000 clones in the sample, approximately 80% were seen once. Sequencing was carried out using PBMCs. The receptors here all came from a woman under 40 in good health and CMV-seronegative.

The chain employs TRBV6-6 and TRBJ1-4; maybe TRBD1 (6 bases). The CDR3 covers 16 residues. V was pared by 0 bases and J by 5 bases, with 13 bases between. Germline V lookup: CDR1 MNHNY, CDR2 SVGAGI (reference sequence). The CDR3 loop is CASSYSGGHTNEKLFF. In DNA, the CDR3 is TGTGCCAGCAGTTACTCGGGGGGGCACACGAATGAAAAACTGTTTTTT.

Comments on this clone: The same CDR3 arises from other DNA sequences in this sample as well. This chain links TRBV19 with TRBJ2-3; TRBD2 matches 7 bases. This CDR3 spans 15 amino acids. V shed 3 bases and J 4 bases; nucleotides not matched to a gene: 7. Germline CDR1 and CDR2: LNHDA and SQIVND (reference sequence). The CDR3 sequence: CASSIGGGPSDTQYF. DNA for the CDR3: TGTGCCAGTAGTATCGGGGGAGGGCCGTCAGATACGCAGTATTTT. Together with reference TRBV19 and TRBJ2-3, the CDR3 gives the full variable domain: DGGITQSPKYLFRKEGQNVTLSCEQNLNHDAMYWYRQDPGQGLRLIYYSQIVNDFQKGDIAEGYSVSREKKESFPLTVTSAQKNPTAFYLCASSIGGGPSDTQYFGPGTRLTVL.

The J gene is TRBJ1-1, the V gene TRBV19; 9 nucleotides agree with TRBD1. The CDR3 runs to 14 residues. Germline V gene sequence: CDR1 LNHDA, CDR2 SQIVND (reference sequence). Trimming took 5 bases from V and 4 from J; bases not matched to a gene: 5. Here the CDR3 reads CASSPDRGGTEAFF. Written as DNA, the CDR3 is TGTGCCAGTAGTCCTGACAGGGGGGGCACTGAAGCTTTCTTT. The full variable domain, with the rest looked up from reference TRBV19 and TRBJ1-1, is DGGITQSPKYLFRKEGQNVTLSCEQNLNHDAMYWYRQDPGQGLRLIYYSQIVNDFQKGDIAEGYSVSREKKESFPLTVTSAQKNPTAFYLCASSPDRGGTEAFFGQGTRLTVV.

The rearrangement links TRBV2 to TRBJ2-7, with TRBD2 as a possible D gene (5 bases). The CDR3 totals 13 residues. Germline assignment: CDR1 SNHLY and CDR2 FYNNEI. Trimming left V 4 bases short and J 4 bases short, with 11 bases between. The CDR3 here is CASSAGLEYEQYF. For the CDR3, the DNA is TGTGCCAGCAGTGCAGGACTTGAATACGAGCAGTACTTC.

This chain uses TRBV5-6 with TRBJ2-7; tentative D call: TRBD1 (5 bases). V was trimmed by 1 base and J by 1 base, leaving 6 bases between them. This CDR3 has 13 residues. In germline, CDR1 is SGHDT, CDR2 YYEEEE. CDR3 sequence reads: CASSLRGSYEQYF. DNA for the CDR3: TGTGCCAGCAGCTTGAGGGGATCCTACGAGCAGTACTTC.

This clone occurred a few times. This rearrangement joins TRBV11-2 to TRBJ1-1; D unclear. The CDR3 has 12 amino acids. CDR1 SGHAT and CDR2 FQNNGV come from the germline V gene. V shed 5 bases and J shed 4 bases, with 8 bases lying between them. The CDR3 spells CASSRGITEAFF. The CDR3 DNA reads as TGTGCCAGCAGCCGAGGGATCACTGAAGCTTTCTTT.

V and J are TRBV7-9 and TRBJ2-2; weak D call: TRBD1 (5 bases). Deletions cut 3 bases from V and 6 bases from J, with 14 bases between. The CDR3 length is 15 residues. Germline assignment: CDR1 SEHNR and CDR2 FQNEAQ (reference sequence). The CDR3 bases are TGTGCCAGCAGCTTCTTCAGGGATTTCCCCGGGGAGCTGTTTTTT. Protein product: CASSFFRDFPGELFF.

The chain is built from TRBV6-6 and TRBJ1-1, with D maybe TRBD1 (6 bases). The CDR3 extends over 14 amino acids. Germline values: CDR1 MNHNY, CDR2 SVGAGI (reference sequence). Trimming removed 6 bases from V and 5 bases from J, with 16 bases in between. CDR3 amino acids: CASSKQGETTEAFF. As DNA, the CDR3 is TGTGCCAGCAGCAAACAGGGTGAGACGACTGAAGCTTTCTTT.

This chain links TRBV11-2 with TRBJ2-5; D ambiguous. Germline values: CDR1 SGHAT, CDR2 FQNNGV. V lost 3 bases, J lost 11 bases, and 16 bases lay in between. The CDR3 sequence is 13 residues long. This CDR3 reads CASSLSPESYQYF. In nucleotides, the CDR3 is TGTGCCAGCAGCTTGTCTCCTGAGTCCTATCAGTACTTC.

V usage is TRBV11-2 and J usage is TRBJ2-7; no firm D call. The CDR3 has 13 amino acids. CDR1 and CDR2 from the germline V gene are SGHAT and FQNNGV. V was pared by 2 bases and J by 2 bases, with 7 bases between. The DNA of the CDR3 is TGTGCCAGCAGCTTAAGCAAACCCTACGAGCAGTACTTC. This gives the protein CASSLSKPYEQYF. Variable domain in full (rest from reference TRBV11-2 and TRBJ2-7): EAGVAQSPRYKIIEKRQSVAFWCNPISGHATLYWYQQILGQGPKLLIQFQNNGVVDDSQLPKDRFSAERLKGVDSTLKIQPAKLEDSAVYLCASSLSKPYEQYFGPGTRLTVT.

This clone showed up just a few times. The genes are TRBV30 and TRBJ2-7; D call uncertain. Germline assignment: CDR1 GTSNPN and CDR2 SVGIG (reference sequence). This CDR3 has 11 residues. V was shortened by 2 bases and J by 4 bases, with 6 bases between the two germline ends. The CDR3 loop is CAWSTEYEQYF. The CDR3 DNA sequence: TGTGCCTGGAGTACGGAGTACGAGCAGTACTTC.

The chain uses TRBV7-8 and TRBJ2-7; tentatively, D is TRBD2 (6 bases). With 5 bases removed from V and 2 bases from J, the gap between germline ends came to 16 bases. Germline-derived CDR1 and CDR2 are SGHVS and FQNEAQ. The CDR3 covers 15 residues. The CDR3 nucleotides are TGTGCCAGCAGCCACCGGGACTGGACAACCTACGAGCAGTACTTC. Its translation is CASSHRDWTTYEQYF.

The chain joins TRBV7-9 to TRBJ2-3; 12 bases match TRBD2. This CDR3 is built from 15 residues. V lost 3 bases, J lost 6 bases, and 4 bases stayed unmatched. The germline gives CDR1 SEHNR, CDR2 FQNEAQ (reference sequence). For the CDR3, the DNA is TGTGCCAGCAGCTTGACTAGCGGGGGTGGGGATACGCAGTATTTT. Translation: CASSLTSGGGDTQYF.

This clone was seen a few times. V and J are TRBV6-6 and TRBJ2-7; 7 positions match TRBD2. V was pared by 2 bases and J by 6 bases, with 13 bases of the junction left unmatched. The germline CDR1 and CDR2 sequences are MNHNY and SVGAGI (reference sequence). This CDR3 is 16 amino acids long. The CDR3 region has the DNA TGTGCCAGCAGTTACCGGGGCGGGGGAGGGAGGAGCGAGCAGTACTTC. As protein: CASSYRGGGGRSEQYF.

The V call is TRBV6-1, the J call TRBJ2-5, with 11 bases lining up with TRBD2. J lost 5 bases, V lost 3 bases, and 8 bases had no gene match. CDR1 MNHNS and CDR2 SASEGT come from the germline V gene. The CDR3 totals 16 residues. CDR3 protein: CASSDIAGGPRETQYF. The CDR3 DNA reads TGTGCCAGCAGTGATATAGCGGGGGGGCCTCGGGAGACCCAGTACTTC.

The chain employs TRBV4-2 and TRBJ2-5; 9 nucleotides align to TRBD1. The DNA end is more similar to TRBJ2-7, so the J call may be wrong. This CDR3 is 15 amino acids long. CDR1 is LGHNA and CDR2 is YNFKEQ in the germline V gene. Written as DNA, the CDR3 is TGTGCCAGCAGCCAGGGGACAGGGCCCAACTACGAGCAGTACTTC. This gives the protein CASSQGTGPNYEQYF.

This chain joins TRBV2 and TRBJ2-5, with 13 bases matching TRBD2. Germline V gene sequence: CDR1 SNHLY, CDR2 FYNNEI. The CDR3 runs to 15 residues. Trimming at V came to 6 bases and at J to 5 bases, leaving 6 bases not matched to a gene. This CDR3 reads CASSRTSGSGETQYF. CDR3 DNA: TGTGCCAGCAGCCGGACTAGCGGGAGTGGGGAGACCCAGTACTTC.

The chain has TRBV4-2 and TRBJ1-1; D perhaps matches TRBD1 (5 bases). Trimming removed 7 bases at V and 1 base at J, with 25 bases between. The CDR3 covers 18 residues. The germline CDR1 and CDR2 sequences are LGHNA and YNFKEQ. CDR3 in DNA: TGTGCCAGCAAAGTGGGTGGGGGGAGCCGGGTGGCGAACACTGAAGCTTTCTTT. It encodes CASKVGGGSRVANTEAFF.

The chain combines TRBV6-5 with TRBJ1-1; 7 bases fit TRBD1. Germline V gene sequence: CDR1 MNHEY, CDR2 SVGAGI. V was pared by 6 bases and J by 7 bases, with 14 bases of the junction left unmatched. The CDR3 is 15 amino acids. CDR3 loop: CASSRTGAETGEAFF. The CDR3 nucleotides are TGTGCCAGCAGCCGCACAGGGGCCGAGACAGGTGAAGCTTTCTTT.

Details on this clone: The same CDR3 arises from other DNA sequences in this sample as well. The chain joins TRBV5-1 to TRBJ1-2; 7 nucleotides align to TRBD1. CDR1 and CDR2 from the germline V gene are SGHRS and YFSETQ. Trimming took 0 bases from V and 4 from J; bases not matched to a gene: 3. The CDR3 loop spans 14 amino acids. CDR3 in amino acids: CASSLGQGIYGYTF. The CDR3, as DNA: TGCGCCAGCAGCTTGGGACAGGGAATCTATGGCTACACCTTC.

The chain has TRBV5-8 and TRBJ2-5; D perhaps matches TRBD1 (6 bases). Germline loops: CDR1 SGHTS, CDR2 YDEGEE. The CDR3 loop spans 15 amino acids. The germline V and J ends were trimmed by 2 bases and 5 bases, with 16 bases remaining between them. This CDR3 is CASSFRQQGRETQYF. Here the CDR3 DNA reads TGTGCCAGCAGCTTCCGCCAACAGGGACGGGAGACCCAGTACTTC.

The rearrangement links TRBV2 to TRBJ2-5; 7 bases fit TRBD1. Germline assignment: CDR1 SNHLY and CDR2 FYNNEI. Trimming removed 4 bases from V and 4 bases from J; junction bases left unmatched: 6. The CDR3 consists of 14 residues. The CDR3 nucleotides read TGTGCCAGCAGTGCCCTCGGGACAGCAGAGACCCAGTACTTC. It encodes CASSALGTAETQYF.

This clone has a handful of counts. The CDR3 loop reads CASSSQSVAGELFF. The CDR3 bases are TGTGCCAGCAGCTCTCAGAGCGTGGCCGGGGAGCTGTTTTTT. The J gene is TRBJ2-2, the V gene TRBV11-3, with D hard to call. V was pared by 4 bases and J by 6 bases, with 12 bases between. Germline lookup yields CDR1 SGHNT and CDR2 YENEEA. The CDR3 runs to 14 residues.

This clone was seen only a few times. The rearrangement uses TRBV7-2 and TRBJ2-5; TRBD2 matches 9 bases. The V segment lost 5 bases and the J segment 5 bases; nucleotides outside the gene matches: 12. Germline V gene lookup returns CDR1 SGHTA and CDR2 FQGNSA. The CDR3 contains 16 residues. CDR3 sequence (DNA): TGTGCCAGCAGCCGCCGGGGACTAGCTAGTTGGGAGACCCAGTACTTC. Amino acids: CASSRRGLASWETQYF.

This sequence joins TRBV9 and TRBJ2-2, with TRBD1 as a possible D gene (5 bases). This CDR3 is 16 amino acids long. V dropped 0 bases and J dropped 7 bases, with 16 bases sitting between them. CDR1 is SGDLS and CDR2 is YYNGEE in the germline V gene. The CDR3 coding sequence is TGTGCCAGCAGCGTAGAAGGTTCCTCAAGGGGCGGGGAGCTGTTTTTT. As protein: CASSVEGSSRGGELFF.

There are a few counts of this clone. The J gene is TRBJ2-2, the V gene TRBV27; the match to TRBD2 covers 8 bases. Germline V CDR1 and CDR2: MNHEY, SMNVEV (reference sequence). The length of the CDR3 is 16 residues. After removal of 7 bases from V and 0 bases from J, the junction contained 7 bases not matched to a gene. CDR3 sequence (DNA): TGTGCCAGCACCTCTCACGGGGGGGCGAACACCGGGGAGCTGTTTTTT. Its protein is CASTSHGGANTGELFF.

Concerning this clone: Other DNA variants within this sample encode the same CDR3. This sequence joins TRBV7-2 and TRBJ2-5; D not certain. The CDR3 extends over 13 amino acids. The V gene's germline CDR1 is SGHTA and CDR2 FQGNSA. Trimming stripped 3 bases from V and 1 base from J, with 6 bases between. The CDR3 here is CASSFGLQETQYF. The CDR3 DNA reads TGTGCCAGCAGCTTTGGGCTCCAAGAGACCCAGTACTTC.

The chain is built from TRBV7-9 and TRBJ2-5; 16 nucleotides match TRBD2. This CDR3 spans 17 amino acids. Trimming at V came to 5 bases and at J to 5 bases, leaving 8 bases not matched to a gene. Germline CDR1 and CDR2: SEHNR and FQNEAQ (reference sequence). The CDR3 DNA is TGTGCCAGCAGCCACCCGGGACTAGCGGGGGGGAGGGAGACCCAGTACTTC. Its translation: CASSHPGLAGGRETQYF.